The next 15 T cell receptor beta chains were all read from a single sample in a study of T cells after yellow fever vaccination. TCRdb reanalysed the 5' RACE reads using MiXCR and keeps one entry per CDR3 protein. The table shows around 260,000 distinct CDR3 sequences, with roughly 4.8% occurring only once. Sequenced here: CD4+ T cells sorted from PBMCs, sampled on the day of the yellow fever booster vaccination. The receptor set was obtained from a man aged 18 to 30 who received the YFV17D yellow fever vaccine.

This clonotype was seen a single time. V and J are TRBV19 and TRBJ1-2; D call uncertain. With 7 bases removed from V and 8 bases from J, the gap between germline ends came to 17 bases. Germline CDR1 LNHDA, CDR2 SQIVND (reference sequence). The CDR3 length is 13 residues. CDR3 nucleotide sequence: TGTGCCAGTACCCAGACACGCTTCGGCGGCTACACCTTC. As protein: CASTQTRFGGYTF.

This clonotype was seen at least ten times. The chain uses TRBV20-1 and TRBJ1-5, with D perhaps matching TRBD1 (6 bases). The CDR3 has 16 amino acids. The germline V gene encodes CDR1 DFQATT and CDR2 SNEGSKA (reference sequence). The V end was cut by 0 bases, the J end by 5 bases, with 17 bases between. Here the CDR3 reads CSARDLFWGQDQPQHF. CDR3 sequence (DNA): TGCAGTGCTAGAGATCTGTTCTGGGGGCAGGATCAGCCCCAGCATTTT.

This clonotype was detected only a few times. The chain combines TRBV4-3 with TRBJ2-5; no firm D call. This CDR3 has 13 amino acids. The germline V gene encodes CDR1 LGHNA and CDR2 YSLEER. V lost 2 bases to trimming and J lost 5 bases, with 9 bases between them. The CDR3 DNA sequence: TGCGCCAGCAGCCAAAGGGTATGGGAGACCCAGTACTTC. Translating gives CASSQRVWETQYF.

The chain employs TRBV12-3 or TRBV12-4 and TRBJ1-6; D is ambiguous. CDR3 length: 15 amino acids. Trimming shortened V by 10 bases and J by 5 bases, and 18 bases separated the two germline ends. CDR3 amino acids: CATPRVVSDNSPLHF. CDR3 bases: TGTGCCACCCCTAGGGTCGTTAGTGATAATTCACCCCTCCACTTT.

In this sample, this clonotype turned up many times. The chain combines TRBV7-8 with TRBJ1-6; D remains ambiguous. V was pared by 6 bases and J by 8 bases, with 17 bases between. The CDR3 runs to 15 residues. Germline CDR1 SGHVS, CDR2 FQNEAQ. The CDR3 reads CASRVGNPLDSPLHF. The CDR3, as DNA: TGTGCCAGCAGAGTAGGGAACCCTTTGGATTCACCCCTCCACTTT.

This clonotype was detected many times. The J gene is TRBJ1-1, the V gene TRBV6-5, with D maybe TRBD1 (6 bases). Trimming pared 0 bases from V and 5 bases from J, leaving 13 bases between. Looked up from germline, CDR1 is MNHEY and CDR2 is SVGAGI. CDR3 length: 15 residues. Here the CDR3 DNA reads TGTGCCAGCAGTTACTCCAACTTAGGGGGGACTGAAGCTTTCTTT. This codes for CASSYSNLGGTEAFF.

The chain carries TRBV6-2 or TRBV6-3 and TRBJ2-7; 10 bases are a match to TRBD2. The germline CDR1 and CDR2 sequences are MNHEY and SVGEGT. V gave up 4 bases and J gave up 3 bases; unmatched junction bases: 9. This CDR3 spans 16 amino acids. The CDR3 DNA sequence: TGTGCCAGCAGTTCCAAAAAGCGGGGGGGCTTCTACGAGCAGTACTTC. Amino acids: CASSSKKRGGFYEQYF.

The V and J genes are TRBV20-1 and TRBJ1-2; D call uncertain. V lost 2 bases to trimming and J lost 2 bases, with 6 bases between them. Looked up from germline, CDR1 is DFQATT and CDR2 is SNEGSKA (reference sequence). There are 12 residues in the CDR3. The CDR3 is CSARYQNYGYTF. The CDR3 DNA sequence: TGCAGTGCTAGATATCAAAACTATGGCTACACCTTC.

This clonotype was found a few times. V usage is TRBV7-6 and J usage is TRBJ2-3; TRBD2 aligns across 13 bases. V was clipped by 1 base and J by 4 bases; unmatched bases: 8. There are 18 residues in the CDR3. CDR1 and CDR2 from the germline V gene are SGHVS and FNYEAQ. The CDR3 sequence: CASSLELAGGHGSDTQYF. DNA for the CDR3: TGTGCCAGCAGCTTAGAACTAGCGGGGGGGCATGGGTCAGATACGCAGTATTTT.

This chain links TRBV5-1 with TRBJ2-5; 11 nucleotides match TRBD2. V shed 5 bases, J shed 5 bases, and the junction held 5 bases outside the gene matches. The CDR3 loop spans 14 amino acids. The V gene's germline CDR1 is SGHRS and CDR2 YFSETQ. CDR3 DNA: TGCGCCAGCAGACTTTGGACTAGCGGGGAGACCCAGTACTTC. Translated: CASRLWTSGETQYF.

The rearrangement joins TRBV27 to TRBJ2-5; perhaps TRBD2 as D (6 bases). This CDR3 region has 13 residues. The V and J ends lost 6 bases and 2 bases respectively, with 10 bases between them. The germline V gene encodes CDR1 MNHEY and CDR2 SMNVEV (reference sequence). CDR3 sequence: CASRLATQETQYF. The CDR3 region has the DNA TGTGCCAGCAGACTAGCCACACAAGAGACCCAGTACTTC.

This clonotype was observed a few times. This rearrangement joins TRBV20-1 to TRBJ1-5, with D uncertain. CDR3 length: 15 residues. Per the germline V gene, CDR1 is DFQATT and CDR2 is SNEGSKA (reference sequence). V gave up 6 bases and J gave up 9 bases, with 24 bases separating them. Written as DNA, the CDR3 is TGCAGTGCGACCCTTAAGGGTACGGGGTTGGGGCCCCAGCATTTT. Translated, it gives CSATLKGTGLGPQHF.

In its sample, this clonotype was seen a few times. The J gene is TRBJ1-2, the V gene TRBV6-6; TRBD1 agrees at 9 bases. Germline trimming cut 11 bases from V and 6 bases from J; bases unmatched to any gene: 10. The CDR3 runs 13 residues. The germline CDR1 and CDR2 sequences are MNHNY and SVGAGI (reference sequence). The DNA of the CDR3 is TGTGCCTCCAGGGACAGGGAAGGTGATGGCTACACCTTC. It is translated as CASRDREGDGYTF.

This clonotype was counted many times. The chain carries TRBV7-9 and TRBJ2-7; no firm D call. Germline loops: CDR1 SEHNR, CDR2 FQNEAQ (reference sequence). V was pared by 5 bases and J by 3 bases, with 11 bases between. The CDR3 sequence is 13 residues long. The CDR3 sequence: CASSPGDDYEQYF. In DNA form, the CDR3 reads TGTGCCAGCAGCCCAGGAGACGACTACGAGCAGTACTTC.

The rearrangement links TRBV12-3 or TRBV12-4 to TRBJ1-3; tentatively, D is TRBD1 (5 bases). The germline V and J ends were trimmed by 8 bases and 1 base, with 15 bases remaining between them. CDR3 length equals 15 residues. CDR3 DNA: TGTGCCAGCGGGGAGGGGATCATTTCTGGAAACACCATATATTTT. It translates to CASGEGIISGNTIYF.